One sample yielded the 27 T cell receptor beta chains listed below, sequenced in a study of Ad26.COV2.S vaccination and SARS-CoV-2 variants. This sample's treatment: 15 to 20 received Ad26.COV2.S at low or high dose, single or two shots; five or six received placebo; per-sample allocation not given. Samples came from day 63 after the first vaccine or placebo injection. Profiled with immunoSEQ multiplex PCR; TCRdb holds only in-frame clones, not every one. This table holds 300,000 to 400,000 clones, more than 75% found once. This material consisted of peripheral blood, taken in a trial of Ad26.COV2.S vaccine versus placebo. The receptor source for this set is a person between 18 and 60 years old who received the Ad26.COV2.S COVID-19 vaccine or a placebo.

V usage is TRBV5-5 and J usage is TRBJ2-7; D perhaps matches TRBD1 (6 bases). Trimming took 0 bases from V and 4 from J, leaving 14 bases between them. Germline assignment: CDR1 SGHKS and CDR2 YYEKEE (reference sequence). The CDR3 is 15 amino acids. The CDR3 DNA reads as TGTGCCAGCAGCTTGGCAGGGGTGGGTTTGTACGAGCAGTACTTC. Its protein is CASSLAGVGLYEQYF. The full variable domain, in which reference TRBV5-5 and TRBJ2-7 provide the parts outside the CDR3, is DAGVTQSPTHLIKTRGQQVTLRCSPISGHKSVSWYQQVLGQGPQFIFQYYEKEERGRGNFPDRFSARQFPNYSSELNVNALLLGDSALYLCASSLAGVGLYEQYFGPGTRLTVT.

This clone was picked up one time. This CDR3 reads CASGFRTSRPPGEQYF. Here the CDR3 DNA reads TGTGCTAGTGGTTTCCGGACTAGCAGGCCCCCCGGGGAGCAGTACTTC. This chain links TRBV12-5 with TRBJ2-7; 8 nucleotides agree with TRBD2. CDR1 and CDR2 from the germline V gene are LGHNT and FRNRAP. The CDR3 contains 16 residues. V shed 3 bases and J 7 bases; nucleotides not matched to a gene: 14.

The table lists this clone with a count of one. The chain employs TRBV30 and TRBJ2-2, with D unresolved. Trimming removed 3 bases from V and 0 bases from J, with 8 bases in between. The CDR3 contains 14 residues. In germline, CDR1 is GTSNPN, CDR2 SVGIG (reference sequence). The CDR3 sequence is CAWRLLTNTGELFF. DNA of the CDR3: TGTGCCTGGAGGCTATTGACGAACACCGGGGAGCTGTTTTTT.

The V and J genes are TRBV4-1 and TRBJ2-1; D unresolved. This CDR3 contains 16 residues. V was clipped by 3 bases and J by 2 bases, with 14 bases between them. Looked up from germline, CDR1 is MGHRA and CDR2 is YSYEKL. The CDR3 spells CASSHILVRTYNEQFF. CDR3 nucleotides: TGCGCCAGCAGCCATATCTTGGTCCGAACCTACAATGAGCAGTTCTTC.

The rearrangement links TRBV30 to TRBJ1-4; the D is unclear. V lost 2 bases and J 4 bases, leaving 8 bases between the germline ends. The germline CDR1 and CDR2 sequences are GTSNPN and SVGIG (reference sequence). This CDR3 comprises 13 residues. For the CDR3, the DNA is TGTGCCTGGAGTAAACGGCATAATGAAAAACTGTTTTTT. Amino acid sequence: CAWSKRHNEKLFF. The full variable domain, rest sourced from reference TRBV30 and TRBJ1-4, is SQTIHQWPATLVQPVGSPLSLECTVEGTSNPNLYWYRQAAGRGLQLLFYSVGIGQISSEVPQNLSASRPQDRQFILSSKKLLLSDSGFYLCAWSKRHNEKLFFGSGTQLSVL.

The V and J genes are TRBV5-5 and TRBJ1-6; possible D gene TRBD1, 6 bases. Germline CDR1 and CDR2: SGHKS and YYEKEE (reference sequence). V lost 0 bases and J lost 10, with 11 bases in between. This CDR3 is built from 14 residues. The chain's CDR3 is CASSLAGGRSPLHF. CDR3 DNA: TGTGCCAGCAGCTTGGCCGGGGGGCGATCACCCCTCCACTTT.

V usage is TRBV7-9 and J usage is TRBJ1-4, with D perhaps matching TRBD1 (6 bases). Trimming shortened V by 5 bases and J by 1 base, and 8 bases separated the two germline ends. Germline CDR1 and CDR2: SEHNR and FQNEAQ (reference sequence). The CDR3 spans 14 residues. CDR3 nucleotide sequence: TGTGCCAGCAGCGGGGGCTTAACTAATGAAAAACTGTTTTTT. Amino acids: CASSGGLTNEKLFF. The full variable domain, its missing parts supplied by reference TRBV7-9 and TRBJ1-4, is DTGVSQNPRHKITKRGQNVTFRCDPISEHNRLYWYRQTLGQGPEFLTYFQNEAQLEKSRLLSDRFSAERPKGSFSTLEIQRTEQGDSAMYLCASSGGLTNEKLFFGSGTQLSVL.

This clone is a singleton in its sample. The chain carries TRBV7-3 and TRBJ2-1, with 12 bases identical to TRBD1. V shed 0 bases, J shed 4 bases, and the junction held 1 base outside the gene matches. The germline V gene has CDR1 SGHTA and CDR2 FQGTGA. This CDR3 contains 16 residues. The CDR3 DNA is TGTGCCAGCAGCTTAACGGGACAGGGGGCATACAATGAGCAGTTCTTC. Translating it yields CASSLTGQGAYNEQFF.

A word on this clone: The sample contains more than one DNA sequence encoding this CDR3. The V gene is TRBV6-5, the J gene TRBJ1-5; D not resolved. The V gene lost 2 bases and the J gene lost 4 bases, with 9 bases spanning the gap. In germline, CDR1 is MNHEY, CDR2 SVGAGI. There are 14 residues in the CDR3. Here the CDR3 reads CASSYGRGNQPQHF. The CDR3 coding sequence is TGTGCCAGCAGTTACGGACGAGGGAATCAGCCCCAGCATTTT.

The V call is TRBV2, the J call TRBJ2-3, with TRBD2 matching over 9 bases. Per germline, CDR1 SNHLY and CDR2 FYNNEI. This CDR3 region has 16 residues. V lost 1 base, J lost 0 bases, and 2 bases stayed unmatched. CDR3 sequence (DNA): TGTGCCAGCAGTGAAGACAGCGGGGGGAGCACAGATACGCAGTATTTT. Its translation is CASSEDSGGSTDTQYF.

This clone was detected a few times. The chain links TRBV4-2 to TRBJ1-1, with 8 positions matching TRBD1. V was pared by 4 bases and J by 1 base, with 5 bases of the junction left unmatched. Germline CDR1 reads LGHNA; CDR2 reads YNFKEQ. The CDR3 runs to 15 residues. The CDR3 DNA follows: TGTGCCAGCAGCCTTACGGGGACAGGGAACACTGAAGCTTTCTTT. The encoded protein is CASSLTGTGNTEAFF.

This clone came up a few times. The V call is TRBV4-2, the J call TRBJ1-1; D is unresolved. This CDR3 has 15 amino acids. CDR1 and CDR2 from the germline V gene are LGHNA and YNFKEQ. V lost 1 base and J lost 1, with 10 bases in between. The CDR3 sequence is CASSQVGRENTEAFF. CDR3 nucleotides: TGTGCCAGCAGCCAAGTCGGGCGGGAGAACACTGAAGCTTTCTTT.

The chain joins TRBV9 to TRBJ2-7, with TRBD2 identical over 9 bases. The germline V gene has CDR1 SGDLS and CDR2 YYNGEE. Trimming took 2 bases from V and 5 from J; bases not matched to a gene: 5. This CDR3 is 14 amino acids long. The CDR3 reads CASSVGAGGNEQYF. CDR3 coding DNA: TGTGCCAGCAGCGTCGGAGCGGGGGGAAACGAGCAGTACTTC.

V is TRBV11-2 and J is TRBJ1-5; the D gene is possibly TRBD1 (6 bases). Germline V gives CDR1 SGHAT, CDR2 FQNNGV. V gave up 6 bases and J gave up 7 bases, with 16 bases separating them. CDR3 length: 14 residues. For the CDR3, the DNA is TGTGCCAGCAGTCCACAGGGAGTGTACCAGCCCCAGCATTTT. Its protein is CASSPQGVYQPQHF. Filled out from reference TRBV11-2 and TRBJ1-5, the complete variable domain reads EAGVAQSPRYKIIEKRQSVAFWCNPISGHATLYWYQQILGQGPKLLIQFQNNGVVDDSQLPKDRFSAERLKGVDSTLKIQPAKLEDSAVYLCASSPQGVYQPQHFGDGTRLSIL.

The genes are TRBV12-3 or TRBV12-4 and TRBJ2-3; no clear D. The CDR3 covers 13 residues. V was trimmed by 0 bases and J by 6 bases, leaving 7 bases between them. This CDR3 is CASSLAFRDTQYF. The CDR3 DNA follows: TGTGCCAGCAGTTTAGCGTTTAGGGATACGCAGTATTTT.

The chain has TRBV9 and TRBJ1-1, with D maybe TRBD1 (6 bases). From germline, CDR1 is SGDLS and CDR2 YYNGEE. This CDR3 contains 14 residues. V lost 1 base and J 1 base, leaving 8 bases between the germline ends. Written as DNA, the CDR3 is TGTGCCAGCAGCGTAAGGGGGTGGAACACTGAAGCTTTCTTT. Protein: CASSVRGWNTEAFF.

The chain recombines TRBV6-5 with TRBJ1-1, with TRBD1 as a possible D gene (5 bases). CDR3 length: 15 residues. V lost 4 bases, J lost 0 bases, and 12 bases lay in between. CDR1 is MNHEY, CDR2 SVGAGI, per germline. The DNA of the CDR3 is TGTGCCAGCAGTTCAGGGAGGGAGATGAACACTGAAGCTTTCTTT. It is translated as CASSSGREMNTEAFF.

The chain combines TRBV5-4 with TRBJ2-7; 9 nucleotides align to TRBD1. The J segment lost 3 bases and the V segment lost 3 bases, leaving 10 bases of the junction unmatched. This CDR3 region has 16 residues. Germline-derived CDR1 and CDR2 are SGHNT and YYREEE (reference sequence). The CDR3 sequence is CASSSPRTGVLYEQYF. In nucleotides, the CDR3 is TGTGCCAGCAGCTCCCCAAGGACAGGGGTTCTCTACGAGCAGTACTTC.

The chain recombines TRBV27 with TRBJ2-1, with 7 bases fitting TRBD2. The V gene end was trimmed by 2 bases and the J gene end by 5 bases; junction bases not matched to a gene: 6. The CDR3 runs 15 residues. The V gene's germline CDR1 is MNHEY and CDR2 SMNVEV (reference sequence). The CDR3 bases are TGTGCCAGCAGTTTAACGGCGGGGGTCAACAATGAGCAGTTCTTC. Amino acids: CASSLTAGVNNEQFF.

This clone was observed a single time. The V gene is TRBV6-4, the J gene TRBJ1-1; TRBD1 aligns across 9 bases. The CDR3 runs to 15 residues. The germline CDR1 and CDR2 sequences are MRHNA and SNTAGT. V lost 7 bases and J lost 0; bases outside the gene matches: 6. CDR3 in DNA: TGTGCCAGCAAGGGGACAGGGCACATGAACACTGAAGCTTTCTTT. Residues: CASKGTGHMNTEAFF.

The genes are TRBV6-1 and TRBJ1-2; D ambiguous. This CDR3 is 15 amino acids long. CDR1 and CDR2 (germline): MNHNS, SASEGT. V dropped 3 bases and J dropped 2 bases, with 13 bases sitting between them. CDR3: CASSDRRWQNYGYTF. The CDR3 region has the DNA TGTGCCAGCAGTGATAGGAGGTGGCAGAACTATGGCTACACCTTC.

The rearrangement joins TRBV29-1 to TRBJ2-1, with D possibly TRBD1 on 5 matching bases. V lost 5 bases and J 5 bases, leaving 13 bases between the germline ends. CDR3 length: 13 residues. Germline V lookup: CDR1 SQVTM, CDR2 ANQGSEA. CDR3 residues: CSVSSRGNNEQFF. CDR3 DNA: TGCAGCGTTTCATCAAGGGGCAACAATGAGCAGTTCTTC.

This clone was seen just once. The chain carries TRBV6-2 or TRBV6-3 and TRBJ1-2; D uncertain. Germline V gene lookup returns CDR1 MNHEY and CDR2 SVGEGT. The CDR3 has 16 amino acids. V shed 2 bases and J shed 8 bases, with 21 bases lying between them. The CDR3 is CASSYGSSAFFGGYTF. The CDR3 DNA sequence: TGTGCCAGCAGTTACGGCAGCTCAGCCTTTTTTGGGGGCTACACCTTC.

This chain joins TRBV20-1 and TRBJ2-3; 7 bases align to TRBD2. This CDR3 comprises 9 residues. CDR1 DFQATT and CDR2 SNEGSKA come from the germline V gene (reference sequence). The CDR3 protein is CRPGGTQYF. The CDR3 coding sequence is TGCAGGCCGGGGGGTACGCAGTATTTT.

This chain links TRBV6-1 with TRBJ2-3, with D perhaps matching TRBD1 (6 bases). This CDR3 region has 16 residues. V lost 1 base and J lost 3, with 14 bases in between. The germline gives CDR1 MNHNS, CDR2 SASEGT. CDR3 loop: CASSEVDRGGTDTQYF. The CDR3 DNA reads TGTGCCAGCAGTGAAGTGGACAGAGGTGGTACAGATACGCAGTATTTT.

The J gene is TRBJ2-7, the V gene TRBV19; TRBD2 agrees at 8 bases. The CDR3 is 17 amino acids. J was trimmed by 1 base and V by 1 base; bases with no gene match: 9. Germline V gene data show CDR1 as LNHDA and CDR2 as SQIVND (reference sequence). CDR3 bases: TGTGCCAGTAGTATAGCCGGCGGGGGGCCGCATTCCTACGAGCAGTACTTC. This gives the protein CASSIAGGGPHSYEQYF.

The chain carries TRBV6-1 and TRBJ2-7; D possibly corresponds to TRBD2 (6 bases). The ends were cut back, 6 bases at V and 4 bases at J, with 10 bases in the middle. This CDR3 has 12 amino acids. CDR1 and CDR2 from the germline V gene are MNHNS and SASEGT. This CDR3 reads CASSGLFYEQYF. CDR3 nucleotide sequence: TGTGCCAGCAGCGGACTATTTTACGAGCAGTACTTC.